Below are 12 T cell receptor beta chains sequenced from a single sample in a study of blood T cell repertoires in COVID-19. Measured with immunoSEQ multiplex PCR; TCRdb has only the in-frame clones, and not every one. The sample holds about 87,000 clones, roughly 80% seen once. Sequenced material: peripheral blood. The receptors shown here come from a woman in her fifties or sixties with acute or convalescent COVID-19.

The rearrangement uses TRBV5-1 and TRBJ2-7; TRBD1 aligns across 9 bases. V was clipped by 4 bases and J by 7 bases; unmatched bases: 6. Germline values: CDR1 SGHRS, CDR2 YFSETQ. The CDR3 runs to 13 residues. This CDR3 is CASSPGQGWEQYF. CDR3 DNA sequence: TGCGCCAGCAGCCCGGGACAGGGCTGGGAGCAGTACTTC.

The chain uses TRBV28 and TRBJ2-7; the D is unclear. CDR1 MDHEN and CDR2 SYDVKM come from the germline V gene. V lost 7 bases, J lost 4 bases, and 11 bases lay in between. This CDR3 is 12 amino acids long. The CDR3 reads CASTSLRYEQYF. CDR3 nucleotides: TGTGCCAGCACCTCCCTTCGGTACGAGCAGTACTTC. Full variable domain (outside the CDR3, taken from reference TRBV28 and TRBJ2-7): DVKVTQSSRYLVKRTGEKVFLECVQDMDHENMFWYRQDPGLGLRLIYFSYDVKMKEKGDIPEGYSVSREKKERFSLILESASTNQTSMYLCASTSLRYEQYFGPGTRLTVT.

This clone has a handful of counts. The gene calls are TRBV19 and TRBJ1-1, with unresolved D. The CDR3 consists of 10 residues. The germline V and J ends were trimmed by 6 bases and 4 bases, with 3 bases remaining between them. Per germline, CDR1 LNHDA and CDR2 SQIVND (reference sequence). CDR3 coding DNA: TGTGCCAGTAGCGGCACTGAAGCTTTCTTT. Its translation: CASSGTEAFF.

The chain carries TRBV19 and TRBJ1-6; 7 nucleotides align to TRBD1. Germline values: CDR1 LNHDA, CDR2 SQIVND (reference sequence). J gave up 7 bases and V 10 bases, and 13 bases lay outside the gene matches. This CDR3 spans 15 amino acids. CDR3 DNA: TGTGCCACCAGTAGTGTAGGGGGCTCCAATTCACCCCTCCACTTT. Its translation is CATSSVGGSNSPLHF.

CDR3 loop: CASRRNVYEAFF. The CDR3 nucleotides read TGTGCCAGCAGGAGAAATGTTTATGAAGCTTTCTTT. The chain joins TRBV6-5 to TRBJ1-1; no definite D call. In germline, CDR1 is MNHEY, CDR2 SVGAGI. CDR3 length equals 12 residues. V was pared by 6 bases and J by 7 bases, with 12 bases between.

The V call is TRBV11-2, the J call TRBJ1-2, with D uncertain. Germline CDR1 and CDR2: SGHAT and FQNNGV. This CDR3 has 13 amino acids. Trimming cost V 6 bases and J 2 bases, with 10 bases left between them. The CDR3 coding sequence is TGTGCCAGCAGAAAGGACTCAAACTATGGCTACACCTTC. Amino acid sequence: CASRKDSNYGYTF. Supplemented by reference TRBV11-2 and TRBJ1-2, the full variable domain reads EAGVAQSPRYKIIEKRQSVAFWCNPISGHATLYWYQQILGQGPKLLIQFQNNGVVDDSQLPKDRFSAERLKGVDSTLKIQPAKLEDSAVYLCASRKDSNYGYTFGSGTRLTVV.

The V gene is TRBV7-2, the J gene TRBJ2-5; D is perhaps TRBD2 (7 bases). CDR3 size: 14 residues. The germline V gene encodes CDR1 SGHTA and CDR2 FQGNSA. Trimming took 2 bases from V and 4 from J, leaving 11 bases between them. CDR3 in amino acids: CASSLKGGSETQYF. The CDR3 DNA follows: TGTGCCAGCAGCTTAAAGGGGGGGTCAGAGACCCAGTACTTC.

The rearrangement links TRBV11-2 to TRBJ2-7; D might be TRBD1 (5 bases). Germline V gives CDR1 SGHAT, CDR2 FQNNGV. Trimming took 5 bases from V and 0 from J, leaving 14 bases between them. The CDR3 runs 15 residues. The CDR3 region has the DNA TGTGCCAGCAGCGGCCGGGCAGACAGCTCCTACGAGCAGTACTTC. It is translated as CASSGRADSSYEQYF.

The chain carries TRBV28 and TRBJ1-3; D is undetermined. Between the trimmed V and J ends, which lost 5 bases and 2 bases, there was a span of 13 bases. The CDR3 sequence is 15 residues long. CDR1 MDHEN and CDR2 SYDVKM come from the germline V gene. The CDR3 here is CASSRPDFPGNTIYF. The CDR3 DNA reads TGTGCCAGCAGTAGACCGGACTTCCCTGGAAACACCATATATTTT.

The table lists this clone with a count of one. CDR3: CATTGGSGELFF. The CDR3 region has the DNA TGTGCCACTACAGGGGGCAGCGGGGAGCTGTTTTTT. V and J are TRBV7-9 and TRBJ2-2; 9 bases are shared with TRBD1. The V and J ends lost 10 bases and 7 bases, in that order; junction bases with no gene match: 4. The CDR3 runs 12 residues. CDR1 and CDR2 (germline): SEHNR, FQNEAQ (reference sequence). Supplemented by reference TRBV7-9 and TRBJ2-2, the full variable domain reads DTGVSQNPRHKITKRGQNVTFRCDPISEHNRLYWYRQTLGQGPEFLTYFQNEAQLEKSRLLSDRFSAERPKGSFSTLEIQRTEQGDSAMYLCATTGGSGELFFGEGSRLTVL.

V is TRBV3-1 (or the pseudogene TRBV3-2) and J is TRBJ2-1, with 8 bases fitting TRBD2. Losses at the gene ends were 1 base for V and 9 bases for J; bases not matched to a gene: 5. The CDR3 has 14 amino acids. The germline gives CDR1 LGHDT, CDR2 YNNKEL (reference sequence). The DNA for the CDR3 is TGTGCCAGCAGCCAAGCGGGGGGGCATCTTGAGCAGTTCTTC. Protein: CASSQAGGHLEQFF.

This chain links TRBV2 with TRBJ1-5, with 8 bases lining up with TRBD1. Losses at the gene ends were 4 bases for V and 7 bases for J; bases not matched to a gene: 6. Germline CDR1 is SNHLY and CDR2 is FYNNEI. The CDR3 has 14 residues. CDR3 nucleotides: TGTGCCAGCAGTGCCGCAGGGGGCAGGCAGCCCCAGCATTTT. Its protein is CASSAAGGRQPQHF. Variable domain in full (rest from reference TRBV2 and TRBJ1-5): EPEVTQTPSHQVTQMGQEVILRCVPISNHLYFYWYRQILGQKVEFLVSFYNNEISEKSEIFDDQFSVERPDGSNFTLKIRSTKLEDSAMYFCASSAAGGRQPQHFGDGTRLSIL.